The clone carrying this T cell receptor (beta chain) was detected only a few times. What it binds is unknown. The junction differs from germline at one of its ends, possibly a read error. Germline loops: CDR1 SNHLY, CDR2 FYNNEI. This CDR3 is built from 13 residues. Patients had received no treatment of any kind before thyroid surgery. The sample belongs to a study of metastatic and nonmetastatic thyroid tumors. Across the study: Patients with malignant and benign thyroid disease provided blood and tumor or nodule tissue, whose repertoires were compared.

As processed by the authors: Variation in CDR3 across clinicopathological groups served as the basis for constructing a distant-metastasis classifier in papillary thyroid cancer. TCRdb reassembled clones from the PCR reads with MiXCR. TCRdb's processing, not the study's, gives the V and J calls here. In the table there are some 83,000 clones, approximately 12% of which are singletons. Whole-study results and caveats: Relative to benign nodules, malignant thyroid tumors were reportedly characterized by significantly elevated TCR beta diversity in blood and tumor.

The TCR originated in a female donor with papillary thyroid cancer or a benign thyroid nodule (not recorded which). Some clones in this sample may be carry-over from other donors' samples. Sequenced: tumor tissue. The gene calls are TRBV2 and TRBJ2-7, with D unclear. The CDR3 region is CASRLQRSYGQYF. CDR3 in DNA: TGTGCCAGCAGACTGCAGAGATCCTACGGGCAGTACTTC. The entire variable domain, with the rest obtained from reference TRBV2 and TRBJ2-7, is as follows: EPEVTQTPSHQVTQMGQEVILRCVPISNHLYFYWYRQILGQKVEFLVSFYNNEISEKSEIFDDQFSVERPDGSNFTLKIRSTKLEDSAMYFCASRLQRSYGQYFGPGTRLTVT.